A selection of T cell receptor beta chains follows, all from one sample in a study of shared clonotypes between healthy human individuals. The table came from immunoSEQ multiplex PCR; TCRdb's copy has only in-frame clones and leaves some out. The sample carries 2 million to 2.5 million clones, 95% recorded once. Specimen: naive CD4+ T cells sorted from blood. These receptors were obtained from a man aged 18 to 35 in good health. Both conserved end residues are part of each CDR3. The D gene is left open where the match is weak. Clone size is stated in some rows and not others, as once, few, many or a class when expanded.

d_gene	abundance	j_gene	v_gene	CDR3aa	CDR3nt
TRBD1	-	TRBJ1-2	TRBV5-4	CASSSSSGGLYYGYTF	TGTGCCAGCAGCTCCTCCTCAGGGGGGCTATACTATGGCTACACCTTC
-	-	TRBJ1-2	TRBV28	CASSWTGNYGYTF	TGTGCCAGCAGTTGGACGGGTAACTATGGCTACACCTTC
TRBD2	-	TRBJ2-7	TRBV7-3	CASSPTERGGLGEQYF	TGTGCCAGCAGCCCGACCGAGCGGGGGGGCCTCGGCGAGCAGTACTTC
-	-	TRBJ2-2	TRBV9	CASSAGLLGTGELFF	TGTGCCAGCAGCGCGGGACTGCTGGGGACCGGGGAGCTGTTTTTT
-	-	TRBJ2-5	TRBV30	CAWHRDYQETQYF	TGTGCCTGGCATAGAGATTACCAAGAGACCCAGTACTTC
-	-	TRBJ1-1	TRBV7-9	CASLGQMNTEAFF	TGTGCCAGCTTGGGACAAATGAACACTGAAGCTTTCTTT
-	-	TRBJ2-7	TRBV2	CASSVAYEQYF	TGTGCCAGCAGTGTAGCTTACGAGCAGTACTTC
TRBD2	once	TRBJ2-1	TRBV7-3	CASSLDLAGSEQFF	TGTGCCAGCAGCTTAGACCTAGCGGGGAGTGAGCAGTTCTTC
TRBD1	-	TRBJ1-1	TRBV6-5	CASSYRQGGEAFF	TGTGCCAGCAGTTATCGACAGGGGGGTGAAGCTTTCTTT
-	-	TRBJ1-2	TRBV6-5	CASSYKRGYTF	TGTGCCAGCAGTTACAAGCGAGGCTACACCTTC
-	-	TRBJ1-3	TRBV5-1	CASSSDRMSSGNTIYF	TGCGCCAGCAGCAGCGACAGGATGAGCTCTGGAAACACCATATATTTT
TRBD1	-	TRBJ1-1	TRBV28	CASSLGDRLSMNTEAFF	TGTGCCAGCAGTTTAGGGGACAGGCTATCGATGAACACTGAAGCTTTCTTT
TRBD2	-	TRBJ2-2	TRBV30	CAWSGALAGTGELFF	TGTGCCTGGAGTGGTGCTCTAGCGGGGACCGGGGAGCTGTTTTTT
TRBD2	-	TRBJ2-7	TRBV6-1	CASSREGWSYEQYF	TGTGCCAGCAGTCGGGAGGGCTGGTCCTACGAGCAGTACTTC
-	-	TRBJ1-5	TRBV6-6	CASSLTRDQPQHF	TGTGCCAGCAGTCTCACCCGAGATCAGCCCCAGCATTTT
-	-	TRBJ1-6	TRBV30	CAWNLRGGSSYNSPLHF	TGTGCCTGGAATCTGAGAGGCGGGAGCTCCTATAATTCACCCCTCCACTTT
TRBD2	-	TRBJ2-7	TRBV9	CASSVRGYNLAGDNEQYF	TGTGCCAGCAGCGTAAGGGGTTATAATCTAGCGGGAGACAACGAGCAGTACTTC
TRBD2	-	TRBJ2-2	TRBV6-5	CASRKSSGSTGELFF	TGTGCCAGCAGAAAGTCTAGCGGCAGCACCGGGGAGCTGTTTTTT
-	-	TRBJ2-2	TRBV6-5	CASSYSWRGDTGELFF	TGTGCCAGCAGTTACTCTTGGAGGGGCGACACCGGGGAGCTGTTTTTT
TRBD2	-	TRBJ2-3	TRBV7-8	CASSFLAGTDTQYF	TGTGCCAGCAGTTTCCTAGCGGGCACAGATACGCAGTATTTT
-	-	TRBJ2-5	TRBV30	CAWGPSRETQYF	TGTGCCTGGGGTCCTAGCAGAGAGACCCAGTACTTC
-	once	TRBJ1-4	TRBV30	CAWSVGSVVNEKLFF	TGTGCCTGGAGTGTGGGATCAGTAGTTAATGAAAAACTGTTTTTT
TRBD2	-	TRBJ2-3	TRBV5-6	CASSLEPGGITDTQYF	TGTGCCAGCAGCTTGGAACCGGGGGGAATCACAGATACGCAGTATTTT
TRBD2	-	TRBJ2-3	TRBV7-9	CASSLRTSGGTDTDTQYF	TGTGCCAGCAGCTTAAGAACTAGCGGGGGTACAGATACAGATACGCAGTATTTT
-	-	TRBJ2-5	TRBV4-3	CASSQDLGLKETQYF	TGCGCCAGCAGCCAAGATCTGGGCCTTAAAGAGACCCAGTACTTC
-	-	TRBJ1-1	TRBV18	CASSPPGVGVTEAFF	TGTGCCAGCTCACCACCGGGGGTAGGCGTCACTGAAGCTTTCTTT
-	-	TRBJ2-2	TRBV25-1	CASSEYLGTGTNTGELFF	TGTGCCAGCAGTGAATATCTAGGCACAGGGACCAACACCGGGGAGCTGTTTTTT
TRBD1	-	TRBJ2-5	TRBV6-1	CASIRGQGSRETQYF	TGTGCCAGCATCCGCGGACAGGGCTCTCGGGAGACCCAGTACTTC
-	-	TRBJ1-1	TRBV28	CASRLLRGANSDTEAFF	TGTGCCAGCAGGTTACTGCGGGGGGCGAATTCTGACACTGAAGCTTTCTTT
-	-	TRBJ2-7	TRBV12-2	CASRSAGAGELLEQYF	TGTGCAAGTCGATCCGCCGGCGCAGGGGAACTACTCGAGCAGTACTTC
TRBD2	-	TRBJ2-7	TRBV4-1	CASSLGTSREGSYEQYF	TGCGCCAGCTCCCTCGGGACTAGCAGAGAGGGCTCCTACGAGCAGTACTTC
-	-	TRBJ1-5	TRBV14	CASSQVAAQAKNQPQHF	TGTGCCAGCAGCCAAGTTGCGGCTCAAGCTAAGAATCAGCCCCAGCATTTT
-	-	TRBJ1-1	TRBV6-1	CASSEPGLNTEAFF	TGTGCCAGCAGTGAACCCGGGCTGAACACTGAAGCTTTCTTT
-	-	TRBJ1-2	TRBV28	CASTPLAHYGYTF	TGTGCCAGCACCCCGTTAGCCCACTATGGCTACACCTTC
-	-	TRBJ2-2	TRBV7-2	CASSLLGDFSTGELFF	TGTGCCAGCAGCTTACTCGGGGATTTCTCCACCGGGGAGCTGTTTTTT
TRBD2	-	TRBJ2-1	TRBV4-1	CASSQSAMRQGISGRTYNEQFF	TGCGCCAGCAGCCAATCGGCCATGCGCCAGGGGATTAGCGGGAGGACCTACAATGAGCAGTTCTTC
-	-	TRBJ1-3	TRBV27	CASSLNTSPGNTIYF	TGTGCCAGCAGTCTTAACACTAGCCCTGGAAACACCATATATTTT
-	-	TRBJ1-2	TRBV5-4	CASSSGTTAQLYGYTF	TGTGCCAGCAGCTCCGGGACGACAGCACAACTCTATGGCTACACCTTC
TRBD2	-	TRBJ2-5	TRBV27	CASSLSPAGVQETQYF	TGTGCCAGCAGTTTAAGCCCAGCGGGAGTCCAAGAGACCCAGTACTTC
-	-	TRBJ2-2	TRBV5-1	CASFGTGELFF	TGCGCCAGCTTTGGGACCGGGGAGCTGTTTTTT
-	-	TRBJ1-6	TRBV6-5	CASSYGREGHNSPLHF	TGTGCCAGCAGTTACGGCAGGGAGGGACATAATTCACCCCTCCACTTT
-	-	TRBJ1-4	TRBV18	CASSSSGTPDNEKLFF	TGTGCCAGCTCATCATCCGGGACACCTGATAATGAAAAACTGTTTTTT
-	-	TRBJ2-4	TRBV28	CASSFDLAKNIQYF	TGTGCCAGCAGTTTCGATCTAGCCAAAAACATTCAGTACTTC